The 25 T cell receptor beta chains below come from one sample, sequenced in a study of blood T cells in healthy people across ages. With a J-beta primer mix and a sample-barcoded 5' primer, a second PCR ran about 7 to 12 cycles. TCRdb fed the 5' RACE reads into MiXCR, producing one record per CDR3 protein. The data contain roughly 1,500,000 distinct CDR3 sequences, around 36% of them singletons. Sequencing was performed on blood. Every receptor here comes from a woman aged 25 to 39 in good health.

The CDR3 region is CSAELHRYGYTF. The CDR3 nucleotides are TGCAGTGCAGAATTACACCGCTATGGCTACACCTTC. The chain uses TRBV20-1 and TRBJ1-2; D remains ambiguous. CDR1 and CDR2 (germline): DFQATT, SNEGSKA (reference sequence). The V and J ends lost 6 bases and 4 bases respectively, with 12 bases between them. The CDR3 has 12 residues.

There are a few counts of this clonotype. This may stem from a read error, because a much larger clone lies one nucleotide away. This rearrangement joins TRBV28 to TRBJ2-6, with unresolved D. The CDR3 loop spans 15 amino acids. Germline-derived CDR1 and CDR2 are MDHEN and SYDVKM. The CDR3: CTSSTTHRGANVLTF. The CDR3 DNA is TGTACCAGCAGTACAACCCATAGGGGGGCCAACGTCCTGACTTTC.

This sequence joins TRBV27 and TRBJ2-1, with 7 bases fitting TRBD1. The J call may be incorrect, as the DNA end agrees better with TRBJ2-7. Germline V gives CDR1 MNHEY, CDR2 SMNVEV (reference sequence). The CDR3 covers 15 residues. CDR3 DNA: TGTGCCAGCAGTTTGATAGGGGGCGCAGATCGCGAGCAGTACTTC. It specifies CASSLIGGADREQYF.

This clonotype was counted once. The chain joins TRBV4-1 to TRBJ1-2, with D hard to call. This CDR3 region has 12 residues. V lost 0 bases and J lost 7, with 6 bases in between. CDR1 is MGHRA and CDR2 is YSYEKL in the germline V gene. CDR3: CASSQDRFGYTF. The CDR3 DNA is TGCGCCAGCAGCCAAGATCGGTTTGGCTACACCTTC.

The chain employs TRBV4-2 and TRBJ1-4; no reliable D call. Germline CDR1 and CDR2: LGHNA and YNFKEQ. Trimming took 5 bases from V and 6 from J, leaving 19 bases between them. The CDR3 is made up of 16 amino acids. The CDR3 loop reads CASSSSGQARDEKLFF. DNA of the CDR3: TGTGCCAGCAGCTCTTCTGGGCAGGCGAGGGATGAAAAACTGTTTTTT.

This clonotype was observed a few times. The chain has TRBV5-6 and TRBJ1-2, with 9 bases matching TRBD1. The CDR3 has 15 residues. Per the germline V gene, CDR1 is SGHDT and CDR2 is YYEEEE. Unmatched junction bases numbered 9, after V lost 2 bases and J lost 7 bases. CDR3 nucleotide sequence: TGTGCCAGCAGCTTCCCCGGGACAGGGATCTTTGGCTACACCTTC. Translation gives CASSFPGTGIFGYTF.

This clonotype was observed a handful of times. In nucleotides, the CDR3 is TGCAGTGCTGTGGACAGGGGGCATTTCGGCACAGATACGCAGTATTTT. Protein: CSAVDRGHFGTDTQYF. V usage is TRBV20-1 and J usage is TRBJ2-3, with 11 bases fitting TRBD1. Germline values: CDR1 DFQATT, CDR2 SNEGSKA (reference sequence). Trimming at V came to 5 bases and at J to 1 base, leaving 8 bases not matched to a gene. The CDR3 extends over 16 amino acids.

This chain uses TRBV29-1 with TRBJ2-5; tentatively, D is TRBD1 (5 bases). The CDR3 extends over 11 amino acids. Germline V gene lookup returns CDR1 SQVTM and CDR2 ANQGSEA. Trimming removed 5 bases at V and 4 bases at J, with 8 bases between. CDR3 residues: CSVWGLETQYF. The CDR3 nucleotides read TGCAGCGTTTGGGGCCTAGAGACCCAGTACTTC.

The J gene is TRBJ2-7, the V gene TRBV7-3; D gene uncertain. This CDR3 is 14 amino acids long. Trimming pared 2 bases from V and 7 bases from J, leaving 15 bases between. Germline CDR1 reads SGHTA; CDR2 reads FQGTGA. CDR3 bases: TGTGCCAGCAGCTTAGACGGACCCGTCGGGGAGCAGTACTTC. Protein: CASSLDGPVGEQYF.

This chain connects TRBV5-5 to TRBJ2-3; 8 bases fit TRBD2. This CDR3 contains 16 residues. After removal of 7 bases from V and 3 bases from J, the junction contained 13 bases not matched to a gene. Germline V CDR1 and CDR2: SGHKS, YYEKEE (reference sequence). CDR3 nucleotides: TGTGCCAGCGCCTACCCTGCGGGAGGCCCAACAGATACGCAGTATTTT. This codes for CASAYPAGGPTDTQYF.

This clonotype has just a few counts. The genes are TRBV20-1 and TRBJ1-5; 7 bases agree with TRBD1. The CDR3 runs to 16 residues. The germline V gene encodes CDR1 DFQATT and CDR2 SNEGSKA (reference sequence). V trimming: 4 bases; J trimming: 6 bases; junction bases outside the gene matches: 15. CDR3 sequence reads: CSAKPYGDSIVQPQHF. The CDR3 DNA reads TGCAGTGCTAAGCCCTACGGGGACAGCATTGTTCAGCCCCAGCATTTT.

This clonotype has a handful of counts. The CDR3, as DNA: TGCAGTGCTAGGGAATCTAAGCTAGCGGGAGAAGAGACCCAGTACTTC. Translating it yields CSARESKLAGEETQYF. V gene TRBV20-1 combines with J gene TRBJ2-5, with TRBD2 matching 10 bases. The germline V gene encodes CDR1 DFQATT and CDR2 SNEGSKA (reference sequence). The CDR3 is 16 residues long. The V segment lost 3 bases and the J segment 3 bases; nucleotides outside the gene matches: 10.

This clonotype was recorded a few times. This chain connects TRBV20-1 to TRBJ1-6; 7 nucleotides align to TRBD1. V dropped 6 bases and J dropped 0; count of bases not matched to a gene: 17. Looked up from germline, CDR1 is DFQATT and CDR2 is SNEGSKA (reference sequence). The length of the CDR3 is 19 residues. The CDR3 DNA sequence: TGCAGTGCAAGACAGGGTATCGAGTCCCTAAGCTCCTATAATTCACCCCTCCACTTT. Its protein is CSARQGIESLSSYNSPLHF.

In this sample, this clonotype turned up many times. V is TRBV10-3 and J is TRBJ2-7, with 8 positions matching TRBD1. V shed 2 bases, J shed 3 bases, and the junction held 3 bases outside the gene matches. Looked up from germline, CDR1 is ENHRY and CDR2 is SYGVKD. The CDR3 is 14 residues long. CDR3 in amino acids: CAISEPGQDYEQYF. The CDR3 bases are TGTGCCATCAGTGAGCCGGGACAGGACTACGAGCAGTACTTC.

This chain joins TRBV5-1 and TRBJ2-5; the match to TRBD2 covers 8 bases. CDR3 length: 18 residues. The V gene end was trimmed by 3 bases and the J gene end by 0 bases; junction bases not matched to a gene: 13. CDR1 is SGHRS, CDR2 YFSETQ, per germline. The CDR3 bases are TGCGCCAGCAGCTCCGGCGCGGCGGGAGGACCGTACCAAGAGACCCAGTACTTC. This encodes CASSSGAAGGPYQETQYF. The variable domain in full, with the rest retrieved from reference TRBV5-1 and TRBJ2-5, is KAGVTQTPRYLIKTRGQQVTLSCSPISGHRSVSWYQQTPGQGLQFLFEYFSETQRNKGNFPGRFSGRQFSNSRSEMNVSTLELGDSALYLCASSSGAAGGPYQETQYFGPGTRLLVL.

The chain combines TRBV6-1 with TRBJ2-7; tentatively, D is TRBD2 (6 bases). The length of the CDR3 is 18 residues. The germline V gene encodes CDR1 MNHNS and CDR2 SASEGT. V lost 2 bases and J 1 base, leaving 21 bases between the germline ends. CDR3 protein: CASSEHGSGSQLSYEQYF. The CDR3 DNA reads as TGTGCCAGCAGTGAACACGGTAGCGGATCTCAACTATCCTACGAGCAGTACTTC.

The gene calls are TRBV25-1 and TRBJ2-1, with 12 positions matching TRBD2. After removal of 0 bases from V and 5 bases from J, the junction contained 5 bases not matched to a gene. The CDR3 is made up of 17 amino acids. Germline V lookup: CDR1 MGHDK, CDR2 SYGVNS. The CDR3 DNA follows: TGTGCCAGCAGTGAATATCTCGGACTAGCGGGAAACAATGAGCAGTTCTTC. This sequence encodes CASSEYLGLAGNNEQFF.

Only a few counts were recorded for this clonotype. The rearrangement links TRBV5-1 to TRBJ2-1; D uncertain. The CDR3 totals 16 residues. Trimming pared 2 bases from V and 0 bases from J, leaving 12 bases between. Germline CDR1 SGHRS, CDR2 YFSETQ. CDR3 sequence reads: CASSLIQTSSYNEQFF. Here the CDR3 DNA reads TGCGCCAGCAGCTTAATACAGACGAGCTCCTACAATGAGCAGTTCTTC.

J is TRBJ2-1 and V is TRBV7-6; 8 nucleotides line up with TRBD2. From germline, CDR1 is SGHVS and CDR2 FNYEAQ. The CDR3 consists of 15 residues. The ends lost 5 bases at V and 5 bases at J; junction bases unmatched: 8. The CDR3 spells CASSPQAGEDNEQFF. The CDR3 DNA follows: TGTGCCAGCAGCCCCCAAGCGGGGGAAGACAATGAGCAGTTCTTC.

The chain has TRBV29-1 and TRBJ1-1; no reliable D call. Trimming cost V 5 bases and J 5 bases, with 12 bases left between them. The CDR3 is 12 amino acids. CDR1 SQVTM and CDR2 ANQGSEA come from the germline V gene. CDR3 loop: CSVSPVGTEAFF. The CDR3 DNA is TGCAGCGTTTCACCCGTTGGGACTGAAGCTTTCTTT.

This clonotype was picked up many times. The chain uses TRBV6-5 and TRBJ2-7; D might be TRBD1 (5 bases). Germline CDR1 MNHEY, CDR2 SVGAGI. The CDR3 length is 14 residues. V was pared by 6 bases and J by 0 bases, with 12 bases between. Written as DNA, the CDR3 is TGTGCCAGCAGGGCCGGACACCTCTCCTACGAGCAGTACTTC. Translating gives CASRAGHLSYEQYF.

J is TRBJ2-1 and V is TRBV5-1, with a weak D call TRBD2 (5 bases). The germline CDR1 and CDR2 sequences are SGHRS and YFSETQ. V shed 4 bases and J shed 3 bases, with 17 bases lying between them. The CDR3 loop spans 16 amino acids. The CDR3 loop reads CASSQSSSGLYNEQFF. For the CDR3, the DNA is TGCGCCAGCAGCCAGTCTTCCAGCGGACTCTACAATGAGCAGTTCTTC.

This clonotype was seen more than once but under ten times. CDR3 region: CASSPWGGSGNEQFF. As DNA, the CDR3 is TGTGCCAGCAGCCCATGGGGCGGGAGCGGCAATGAGCAGTTCTTC. This chain connects TRBV11-2 to TRBJ2-1, with TRBD2 identical over 7 bases. The CDR3 sequence is 15 residues long. Germline-derived CDR1 and CDR2 are SGHAT and FQNNGV. After removal of 5 bases from V and 6 bases from J, the junction contained 10 bases not matched to a gene.

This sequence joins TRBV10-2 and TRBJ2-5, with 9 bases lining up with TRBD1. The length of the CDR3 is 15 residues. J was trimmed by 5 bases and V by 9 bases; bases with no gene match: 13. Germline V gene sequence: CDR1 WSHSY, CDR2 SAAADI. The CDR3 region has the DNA TGCGCCAGTACAGCCGGGACAGGGAGGTTGGAGACCCAGTACTTC. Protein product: CASTAGTGRLETQYF.

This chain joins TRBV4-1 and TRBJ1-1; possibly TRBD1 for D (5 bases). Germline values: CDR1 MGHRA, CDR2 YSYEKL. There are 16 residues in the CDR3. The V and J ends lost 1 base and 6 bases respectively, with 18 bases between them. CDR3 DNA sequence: TGCGCCAGCAGCCAAGTGGGGGGGGAGGGTAGCGCTGAAGCTTTCTTT. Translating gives CASSQVGGEGSAEAFF.